A selection of T cell receptor beta chains follows, all from one sample in a study of T cells in Graves' hyperthyroidism and ophthalmopathy. TCRdb re-derived calls from the multiplex PCR reads in MiXCR, one entry per CDR3 protein. The sample lists 450,000 to 500,000 distinct CDR3 sequences; approximately 23% were seen once. The specimen sequenced was blood. Receptors were obtained from a woman aged 70-85 years with Graves' ophthalmopathy. Each CDR3 is given with its conserved first and last residue. A D gene is named only where the DNA matches it firmly. Some rows have no size entry. The others give once, few or many, or a class for an expanded clone.

D | J | size | V | CDR3 | DNA
TRBD1 | TRBJ2-3 | few | TRBV20-1 | CSARDNGADRGRIRAQYF | TGCAGTGCTAGAGATAACGGGGCGGACAGGGGGCGCATTAGGGCGCAGTATTTT
NA | TRBJ1-3 | NA | TRBV10-2 | CASSESSWPNGNPGNTIYF | TGCGCCAGCAGTGAGTCGTCGTGGCCCAATGGAAACCCTGGAAACACCATATATTTT
TRBD1 | TRBJ2-7 | NA | TRBV6-5 | CASGYSGTGDSYEQYF | TGTGCCAGCGGTTACTCCGGGACAGGGGACTCCTACGAGCAGTACTTC
TRBD1 | TRBJ1-5 | few | TRBV19 | CASSRPSGGKRNQPQHF | TGTGCCAGTAGTAGACCGTCAGGGGGCAAGAGAAATCAGCCCCAGCATTTT
TRBD1 | TRBJ2-7 | NA | TRBV6-1 | CASSSGQGRNEQYF | TGTGCCAGCAGTTCCGGACAGGGAAGGAACGAGCAGTACTTC
NA | TRBJ1-5 | few | TRBV3-1 | CASSSLSNQPQHF | TGTGCCAGCAGCTCCCTCAGCAATCAGCCCCAGCATTTT
NA | TRBJ2-7 | NA | TRBV28 | CASRRQSYEQYF | TGTGCCAGCAGACGACAGTCCTACGAGCAGTACTTC
TRBD1 | TRBJ1-6 | NA | TRBV7-3 | CASSLMARGNNSPLHF | TGTGCCAGCAGCTTAATGGCCAGGGGGAACAATTCACCCCTCCACTTT
NA | TRBJ2-1 | few | TRBV28 | CASGQGSTEQFF | TGTGCCAGTGGCCAGGGGAGCACTGAGCAGTTCTTC
TRBD1 | TRBJ2-1 | few | TRBV30 | CAWSVYGSGGIYNEQFF | TGTGCCTGGAGTGTGTACGGGTCAGGGGGAATATACAATGAGCAGTTCTTC
NA | TRBJ2-1 | many | TRBV2 | CASSERRSGTGYNEQFF | TGTGCCAGCAGTGAGAGAAGGAGCGGCACAGGGTACAATGAGCAGTTCTTC
TRBD2 | TRBJ2-4 | few | TRBV12-3/TRBV12-4 | CASSLRTSGYLDIQYF | TGTGCCAGCAGTTTACGGACTAGCGGGTATTTGGACATTCAGTACTTC
TRBD2 | TRBJ2-5 | many | TRBV10-3 | CAISESRTSGSLQETQYF | TGTGCCATCAGTGAGTCGCGGACTAGCGGGAGTCTCCAAGAGACCCAGTACTTC
NA | TRBJ2-3 | NA | TRBV7-6 | CASSGARTDTQYF | TGTGCCAGCAGCGGAGCTCGCACAGATACGCAGTATTTT
TRBD2 | TRBJ2-1 | NA | TRBV24-1 | CATSEQTGTRYNEQFF | TGTGCCACCAGTGAACAAACCGGGACTAGATACAATGAGCAGTTCTTC